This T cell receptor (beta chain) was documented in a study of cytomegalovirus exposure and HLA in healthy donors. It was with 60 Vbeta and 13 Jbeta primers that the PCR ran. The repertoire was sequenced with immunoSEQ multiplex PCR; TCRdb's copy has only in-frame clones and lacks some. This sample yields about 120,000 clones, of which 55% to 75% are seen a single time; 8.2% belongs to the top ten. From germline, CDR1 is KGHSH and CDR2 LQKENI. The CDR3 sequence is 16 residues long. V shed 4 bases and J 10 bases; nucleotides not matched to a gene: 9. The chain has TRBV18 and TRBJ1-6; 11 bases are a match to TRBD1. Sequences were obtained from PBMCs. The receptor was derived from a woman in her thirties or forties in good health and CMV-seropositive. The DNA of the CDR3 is TGTGCCAGCTCACGGGGGACAGGGGGAGAAGGGTCACCCCTCCACTTT. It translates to CASSRGTGGEGSPLHF.